This is a list of T cell receptor beta chains from one sample in a study of vaccination effects on CD4 cells after COVID-19. These receptors' targets are unknown. Produced via immunoSEQ multiplex PCR; TCRdb's table is partial and in-frame only. The sample holds roughly 23,000 clones; approximately 64% are singletons and the top ten take approximately 10%. The material was CD4+ T cells from PBMCs cultured with HCoV-NL63 spike peptides, obtained before COVID-19 vaccination. The receptors derive from a human donor who received a COVID-19 vaccine. CDR3s include the opening cysteine and the closing phenylalanine or tryptophan. The D gene is left open where the match is weak. Clone size is stated in some rows and not others, as once, few, many or a class when expanded.

size | J | D | V | CDR3 | DNA
- | TRBJ2-7 | - | TRBV19 | CASSYGSGYEQYF | TGTGCCAGTAGTTATGGGAGCGGCTACGAGCAGTACTTC
once | TRBJ2-3 | - | TRBV30 | CAWSDQAATDTQYF | TGTGCCTGGAGTGACCAAGCGGCCACAGATACGCAGTATTTT
- | TRBJ2-5 | - | TRBV3-1/TRBV3-2 | CASRQGIGQPAQYF | TGTGCCAGCAGACAAGGAATAGGGCAACCCGCCCAGTACTTC
- | TRBJ1-1 | - | TRBV7-9 | CASSLRGDTEAFF | TGTGCCAGCAGCTTAAGGGGGGACACTGAAGCTTTCTTT
few | TRBJ1-1 | - | TRBV18 | CASSPRRDTEAFF | TGTGCCAGCTCACCGAGAAGGGACACTGAAGCTTTCTTT
- | TRBJ1-3 | TRBD1 | TRBV19 | CASKPDRVNGNTIYF | TGTGCCAGTAAACCCGACAGGGTGAATGGAAACACCATATATTTT
- | TRBJ2-1 | - | TRBV6-1 | CASSEVWGVGDEQFF | TGTGCCAGCAGTGAAGTTTGGGGCGTAGGCGATGAGCAGTTCTTC
- | TRBJ1-2 | - | TRBV10-3 | CAISESETVTYGYTF | TGTGCCATCAGTGAGTCCGAGACCGTTACCTATGGCTACACCTTC
- | TRBJ2-5 | - | TRBV5-4 | CASRRNRDTQETQYF | TGTGCCAGCAGGCGAAACCGGGACACCCAAGAGACCCAGTACTTC
- | TRBJ1-5 | - | TRBV12-3/TRBV12-4 | CASSFRGLQPQHF | TGTGCCAGCAGTTTCAGGGGACTGCAGCCCCAGCATTTT
once | TRBJ2-2 | - | TRBV25-1 | CASSDRNTGELFF | TGTGCCAGCAGTGACAGGAACACCGGGGAGCTGTTTTTT
- | TRBJ2-3 | TRBD2 | TRBV11-3 | CASSSSGRPDTQYF | TGTGCCAGCAGCTCTAGCGGGAGACCCGATACGCAGTATTTT
few | TRBJ1-5 | - | TRBV6-5 | CASTEAASVLQPQHF | TGTGCCAGCACGGAGGCCGCGAGTGTATTACAGCCCCAGCATTTT
- | TRBJ1-1 | - | TRBV6-6 | CASSYPPSIEAFF | TGTGCCAGCAGTTACCCGCCGAGCATCGAAGCTTTCTTT
- | TRBJ1-1 | TRBD1 | TRBV6-5 | CASRYGTAIENTEAFF | TGTGCCAGCAGGTACGGGACAGCCATAGAGAACACTGAAGCTTTCTTT
- | TRBJ1-2 | - | TRBV5-6 | CASKTGLANYGYTF | TGTGCCAGCAAAACAGGGCTAGCTAACTATGGCTACACCTTC
- | TRBJ1-4 | - | TRBV27 | CASSSPRDLGEKLFF | TGTGCCAGCAGTTCCCCCAGAGACCTGGGGGAAAAACTGTTTTTT
- | TRBJ1-1 | - | TRBV3-1/TRBV3-2 | CASSLRGTANTEAFF | TGTGCCAGCAGCCTGCGGGGGACGGCGAACACTGAAGCTTTCTTT
many | TRBJ2-2 | - | TRBV2 | CASSEQSGFGTGELFF | TGTGCCAGCAGTGAACAATCGGGATTCGGCACCGGGGAGCTGTTTTTT
few | TRBJ2-3 | - | TRBV28 | CAISRGAGGTDTQYF | TGTGCCATTTCTCGGGGGGCGGGAGGCACAGATACGCAGTATTTT
- | TRBJ1-1 | TRBD1 | TRBV7-2 | CASSLLGQAPEAFF | TGTGCCAGCAGCTTGCTGGGACAGGCTCCTGAAGCTTTCTTT
- | TRBJ1-1 | - | TRBV20-1 | CSASTVTNTEAFF | TGCAGTGCTAGTACGGTTACGAACACTGAAGCTTTCTTT